Listed below are T cell receptor beta chains from one sample, sequenced in a study of T cells after yellow fever vaccination. A single record per CDR3 protein comes from TCRdb applying MiXCR to the 5' RACE reads. The sample shows more than 300,000 distinct CDR3 sequences, about 10% of them seen only once. Sample: CD4+ T cells sorted from PBMCs, taken 45 days after the yellow fever booster vaccination. The receptors derive from a man younger than 35 who received the YFV17D yellow fever vaccine. Each CDR3 is given with its conserved first and last residue. A D gene is named only where the DNA matches it firmly.

v_call: TRBV3-1
j_call: TRBJ1-2
d_call: NA
cdr3_aa: CASSYRTNYGYTF

v_call: TRBV4-2
j_call: TRBJ2-2
d_call: TRBD2
cdr3_aa: CASSRTGLAGGANTGELFF

v_call: TRBV6-5
j_call: TRBJ2-1
d_call: TRBD1
cdr3_aa: CASSLWDRPYNEQFF

v_call: TRBV7-2
j_call: TRBJ1-2
d_call: NA
cdr3_aa: CASSLQQVYGYTF

v_call: TRBV5-6
j_call: TRBJ1-5
d_call: TRBD1
cdr3_aa: CASSFGQANQPQHF

v_call: TRBV12-3/TRBV12-4
j_call: TRBJ1-1
d_call: NA
cdr3_aa: CASGNQAFF

v_call: TRBV6-2/TRBV6-3
j_call: TRBJ2-2
d_call: TRBD2
cdr3_aa: CATGTGGQTGELFF

v_call: TRBV20-1
j_call: TRBJ2-1
d_call: TRBD2
cdr3_aa: CSVTTLAGVYNEQFF

v_call: TRBV28
j_call: TRBJ2-4
d_call: TRBD2
cdr3_aa: CASGLAENIQYF

v_call: TRBV6-1
j_call: TRBJ1-1
d_call: NA
cdr3_aa: CASSEALGAAFF

v_call: TRBV5-1
j_call: TRBJ2-7
d_call: TRBD1
cdr3_aa: CASRRDRGYEQYF

v_call: TRBV7-3
j_call: TRBJ1-1
d_call: TRBD1
cdr3_aa: CASSATGFTEAFF

v_call: TRBV7-9
j_call: TRBJ1-4
d_call: TRBD1
cdr3_aa: CASSQGQGTTNEKLFF

v_call: TRBV4-1
j_call: TRBJ2-3
d_call: TRBD1
cdr3_aa: CASRGRDRGPGGGTQYF

v_call: TRBV7-6
j_call: TRBJ2-3
d_call: NA
cdr3_aa: CASSFFRTDTQYF

v_call: TRBV4-3
j_call: TRBJ2-5
d_call: NA
cdr3_aa: CASSQDRQFTGAQYF

v_call: TRBV20-1
j_call: TRBJ1-1
d_call: NA
cdr3_aa: CSVPRGGNTEAFF

v_call: TRBV12-3/TRBV12-4
j_call: TRBJ1-2
d_call: TRBD1
cdr3_aa: CASRNTGGNYGYTF

v_call: TRBV10-1
j_call: TRBJ2-7
d_call: NA
cdr3_aa: CASSGGPGASYEQYF

v_call: TRBV20-1
j_call: TRBJ2-5
d_call: NA
cdr3_aa: CSARDPDGPGTQYF

v_call: TRBV6-5
j_call: TRBJ2-5
d_call: NA
cdr3_aa: CASSSWTADQETQYF

v_call: TRBV7-9
j_call: TRBJ2-5
d_call: TRBD2
cdr3_aa: CASSSPGLAASEETQYF

v_call: TRBV15
j_call: TRBJ1-1
d_call: TRBD1
cdr3_aa: CATSTGQGAMNTEAFF

v_call: TRBV5-1
j_call: TRBJ2-3
d_call: NA
cdr3_aa: CASSSSTDTQYF

v_call: TRBV7-8
j_call: TRBJ2-5
d_call: NA
cdr3_aa: CASSLLGGTSLETQYF

v_call: TRBV7-2
j_call: TRBJ2-5
d_call: NA
cdr3_aa: CASSLEPLQETQYF

v_call: TRBV4-1
j_call: TRBJ2-3
d_call: NA
cdr3_aa: CASSQGRFTDTQYF

v_call: TRBV12-3/TRBV12-4
j_call: TRBJ2-5
d_call: NA
cdr3_aa: CASSFDRRETQYF

v_call: TRBV4-1
j_call: TRBJ2-5
d_call: TRBD1
cdr3_aa: CASSQDYRGMETQYF

v_call: TRBV6-6
j_call: TRBJ2-7
d_call: NA
cdr3_aa: CASTYEGFPGVYEQYF

v_call: TRBV7-3
j_call: TRBJ2-3
d_call: TRBD1
cdr3_aa: CASSTGANTDTQYF

v_call: TRBV4-1
j_call: TRBJ2-3
d_call: NA
cdr3_aa: CASSQEVAYLTDTQYF

v_call: TRBV12-3/TRBV12-4
j_call: TRBJ2-6
d_call: TRBD2
cdr3_aa: CASRGLAGSAGANVLTF

v_call: TRBV7-9
j_call: TRBJ1-2
d_call: NA
cdr3_aa: CASSLELTGPNYGYTF

v_call: TRBV24-1
j_call: TRBJ2-3
d_call: NA
cdr3_aa: CATSFSAEADTQYF

v_call: TRBV20-1
j_call: TRBJ2-1
d_call: NA
cdr3_aa: CSARVGAQWGNEQFF

v_call: TRBV12-3/TRBV12-4
j_call: TRBJ2-6
d_call: NA
cdr3_aa: CASSFESGANVLTF

v_call: TRBV11-1
j_call: TRBJ2-5
d_call: TRBD2
cdr3_aa: CASSLAGPLGLAGAQETQYF

v_call: TRBV19
j_call: TRBJ2-3
d_call: TRBD1
cdr3_aa: CASTPSGDRDTQYF

v_call: TRBV5-1
j_call: TRBJ1-1
d_call: NA
cdr3_aa: CASSLAQVGGTEAFF

v_call: TRBV12-3/TRBV12-4
j_call: TRBJ2-7
d_call: TRBD2
cdr3_aa: CASSFRAGGYEQYF

v_call: TRBV20-1
j_call: TRBJ2-7
d_call: NA
cdr3_aa: CSAEGRVWEQYF

v_call: TRBV7-7
j_call: TRBJ2-2
d_call: TRBD2
cdr3_aa: CASSVTSGAGELFF

v_call: TRBV4-3
j_call: TRBJ2-5
d_call: TRBD1
cdr3_aa: CASSLDRDGTQYF

v_call: TRBV4-2
j_call: TRBJ2-1
d_call: NA
cdr3_aa: CASSQEVLVLNEQFF

v_call: TRBV3-1
j_call: TRBJ2-2
d_call: NA
cdr3_aa: CASSSRGTGELFF

v_call: TRBV2
j_call: TRBJ1-5
d_call: NA
cdr3_aa: CASRERGINQPQHF

v_call: TRBV24-1
j_call: TRBJ2-1
d_call: TRBD2
cdr3_aa: CATSDPRGGSDNEQFF

v_call: TRBV15
j_call: TRBJ2-5
d_call: TRBD1
cdr3_aa: CATSRDKGAETQYF

v_call: TRBV12-3/TRBV12-4
j_call: TRBJ2-7
d_call: NA
cdr3_aa: CASSFTYDEQYF

v_call: TRBV29-1
j_call: TRBJ2-7
d_call: NA
cdr3_aa: CSAEGLYEQYF

v_call: TRBV6-2/TRBV6-3
j_call: TRBJ2-1
d_call: NA
cdr3_aa: CASSPWAAQQDEQFF

v_call: TRBV5-5
j_call: TRBJ2-1
d_call: NA
cdr3_aa: CASSLEALGLSSYNEQFF